These 26 T cell receptor beta chains came from one sample sequenced in a study of post-analysis software for immune sequencing data. Whole-study findings and limits: TRBV5-6, TRBV5-1 and TRBV20-1 were among roughly 5 TRBV segments more frequent in patients than controls.

The antigens of these receptors remain unknown. The library was made from cDNA and included unique molecular identifiers. TCRdb reanalysed the PCR reads using MiXCR and keeps one entry per CDR3 protein. The table shows about 770,000 distinct CDR3 sequences, with around 45% occurring only once. Sequenced input: blood. These TCRs come from a girl under 18 with multiple sclerosis.

The chain uses TRBV7-9 and TRBJ2-3, with 11 bases aligning to TRBD2. Trimming at V came to 6 bases and at J to 2 bases, leaving 7 bases not matched to a gene. This CDR3 contains 16 residues. Germline V lookup: CDR1 SEHNR, CDR2 FQNEAQ (reference sequence). The CDR3 region has the DNA TGTGCCAGCAGGTTTGGGACTAGCGGAACCACAGATACGCAGTATTTT. As protein: CASRFGTSGTTDTQYF.

This clonotype was observed a handful of times. The CDR3 here is CAWRILGGNYEQYF. The CDR3 region has the DNA TGTGCCTGGAGGATTCTTGGGGGGAACTACGAGCAGTACTTC. The chain joins TRBV30 to TRBJ2-7, with D perhaps TRBD2 (6 bases). There are 14 residues in the CDR3. The V end was cut by 3 bases, the J end by 3 bases, with 15 bases between. CDR1 GTSNPN and CDR2 SVGIG come from the germline V gene (reference sequence).

The V and J genes are TRBV12-3 or TRBV12-4 and TRBJ2-7, with D perhaps TRBD2 (6 bases). The J call is in doubt because the DNA end fits TRBJ2-5 better. The CDR3 totals 14 residues. The CDR3 nucleotides are TGTGCCAGCAGTTTCGGCGGGATCATAGAGACCCAGTACTTC. This encodes CASSFGGIIETQYF.

A few counts support this clonotype. The chain couples TRBV18 to TRBJ2-3, with TRBD2 matching over 7 bases. From germline, CDR1 is KGHSH and CDR2 LQKENI. Trimming took 5 bases from V and 1 from J; bases not matched to a gene: 3. The length of the CDR3 is 14 residues. The CDR3 sequence: CASSSGLRTDTQYF. Here the CDR3 DNA reads TGTGCCAGCTCATCGGGACTACGCACAGATACGCAGTATTTT.

The V and J genes are TRBV11-2 and TRBJ2-3, with 8 positions matching TRBD2. The CDR3 is 24 amino acids. From germline, CDR1 is SGHAT and CDR2 FQNNGV. Unmatched junction bases numbered 29, after V lost 1 base and J lost 2 bases. CDR3 nucleotide sequence: TGTGCCAGCAGCTTAGTTCAGATCTTCAATCCCTCTAGCGGGCCCGGTGGGACCACAGATACGCAGTATTTT. Encoded protein: CASSLVQIFNPSSGPGGTTDTQYF. Looking up the rest from reference TRBV11-2 and TRBJ2-3 gives the full variable domain: EAGVAQSPRYKIIEKRQSVAFWCNPISGHATLYWYQQILGQGPKLLIQFQNNGVVDDSQLPKDRFSAERLKGVDSTLKIQPAKLEDSAVYLCASSLVQIFNPSSGPGGTTDTQYFGPGTRLTVL.

V usage is TRBV28 and J usage is TRBJ2-6, with TRBD2 identical over 7 bases. Losses at the gene ends were 4 bases for V and 0 bases for J; bases not matched to a gene: 9. The germline V gene encodes CDR1 MDHEN and CDR2 SYDVKM. This CDR3 region has 18 residues. The CDR3 coding sequence is TGTGCCAGCAGTTATATCCGGAGCGGGAACTCTGGGGCCAACGTCCTGACTTTC. Translation: CASSYIRSGNSGANVLTF.

V and J are TRBV7-9 and TRBJ2-7; no reliable D call. The CDR3 is 14 amino acids. Germline V gene sequence: CDR1 SEHNR, CDR2 FQNEAQ (reference sequence). The germline V and J ends were trimmed by 7 bases and 0 bases, with 13 bases remaining between them. In nucleotides, the CDR3 is TGTGCCAGCAATGAACCGGACGGCTCCTACGAGCAGTACTTC. Protein product: CASNEPDGSYEQYF. Full variable domain (rest looked up from reference TRBV7-9 and TRBJ2-7): DTGVSQNPRHKITKRGQNVTFRCDPISEHNRLYWYRQTLGQGPEFLTYFQNEAQLEKSRLLSDRFSAERPKGSFSTLEIQRTEQGDSAMYLCASNEPDGSYEQYFGPGTRLTVT.

This clonotype was seen just once. This rearrangement joins TRBV20-1 to TRBJ2-7, with TRBD1 as a possible D gene (7 bases). Trimming cost V 6 bases and J 0 bases, with 15 bases left between them. The CDR3 has 14 amino acids. Germline V lookup: CDR1 DFQATT, CDR2 SNEGSKA (reference sequence). CDR3 residues: CSARGTENSYEQYF. The CDR3 DNA reads as TGCAGTGCCAGGGGGACTGAGAACTCCTACGAGCAGTACTTC.

The table lists this clonotype with a few counts. The chain recombines TRBV15 with TRBJ2-7, with 8 positions matching TRBD1. Germline V gene data show CDR1 as LNHNV and CDR2 as YYDKDF (reference sequence). Trimming removed 5 bases from V and 2 bases from J; junction bases left unmatched: 8. The CDR3 length is 15 residues. CDR3 residues: CATSSPTDRAYEQYF. The DNA for the CDR3 is TGTGCCACCAGCTCCCCTACGGACAGGGCCTACGAGCAGTACTTC.

J is TRBJ2-1 and V is TRBV3-1; 16 bases fit TRBD2. This CDR3 region has 20 residues. CDR1 and CDR2 (germline): LGHDT, YNNKEL (reference sequence). Trimming at V came to 5 bases and at J to 0 bases, leaving 10 bases not matched to a gene. The CDR3 region is CASSINSGLAGGNSYNEQFF. The DNA of the CDR3 is TGTGCCAGCAGCATCAACTCGGGACTAGCGGGAGGGAACTCCTACAATGAGCAGTTCTTC.

CDR3 coding DNA: TGTGCCAGCAGTCCGGGACAGGGAAGACCCAATGAGCAGTTCTTC. Translated, it gives CASSPGQGRPNEQFF. This sequence joins TRBV12-3 or TRBV12-4 and TRBJ2-1, with TRBD1 matching over 9 bases. Trimming cost V 5 bases and J 6 bases; bases outside gene matches: 8. This CDR3 is 15 amino acids long.

The J gene is TRBJ1-1, the V gene TRBV6-1; the D is unclear. The CDR3 is made up of 12 amino acids. Per germline, CDR1 MNHNS and CDR2 SASEGT. V shed 4 bases and J shed 11 bases, with 14 bases lying between them. The CDR3 is CASSGPKVMAFF. In DNA form, the CDR3 reads TGTGCCAGCAGTGGCCCTAAAGTAATGGCTTTCTTT.

This clonotype showed up many times. The chain has TRBV20-1 and TRBJ2-7, with TRBD2 matching over 10 bases. Trimming removed 6 bases from V and 1 base from J; junction bases left unmatched: 9. Germline loops: CDR1 DFQATT, CDR2 SNEGSKA (reference sequence). CDR3 length: 15 residues. The CDR3 nucleotides are TGCAGTGCGAAGAACCCTAGCGGGGGATCCTACGAGCAGTACTTC. Protein product: CSAKNPSGGSYEQYF.

This clonotype was seen a few times. CDR3 amino acids: CASIRGGSDEQYF. The CDR3 nucleotides read TGTGCCAGCATCCGAGGGGGCTCTGACGAGCAGTACTTC. This chain connects TRBV7-9 to TRBJ2-7; 7 bases align to TRBD1. Germline V gene lookup returns CDR1 SEHNR and CDR2 FQNEAQ (reference sequence). The V and J ends lost 7 bases and 5 bases, in that order; junction bases with no gene match: 8. The CDR3 has 13 amino acids.

The J gene is TRBJ2-1, the V gene TRBV29-1; 8 bases map to TRBD2. CDR1 is SQVTM, CDR2 ANQGSEA, per germline. Unmatched junction bases numbered 8, after V lost 4 bases and J lost 6 bases. The CDR3 spans 14 residues. In DNA, the CDR3 is TGCAGCGTTGCCCCCAGCGGGAGCCCCAATGAGCAGTTCTTC. This sequence encodes CSVAPSGSPNEQFF.

This clonotype was recorded a few times. This rearrangement joins TRBV29-1 to TRBJ1-2; D not certain. The CDR3 is 12 residues long. Per germline, CDR1 SQVTM and CDR2 ANQGSEA. The ends were cut back, 1 base at V and 2 bases at J, with 5 bases in the middle. The CDR3 nucleotides are TGCAGCGTTGAAGGCCAGAACTATGGCTACACCTTC. This translates into CSVEGQNYGYTF.

The V and J genes are TRBV15 and TRBJ1-1, with D possibly being TRBD1 (5 bases). The CDR3 is made up of 16 amino acids. Germline V CDR1 and CDR2: LNHNV, YYDKDF (reference sequence). V gave up 0 bases and J gave up 5 bases, with 16 bases separating them. CDR3 nucleotides: TGTGCCACCAGCAGAGAAGGGGTGGGAGGGGAAACTGAAGCTTTCTTT. It specifies CATSREGVGGETEAFF.

The V gene is TRBV10-3, the J gene TRBJ1-5; D call uncertain. This CDR3 contains 14 residues. CDR1 ENHRY and CDR2 SYGVKD come from the germline V gene. The V end was cut by 3 bases, the J end by 4 bases, with 10 bases between. CDR3 sequence (DNA): TGTGCCATCAGTGACCCCGCGGGGAATCAGCCCCAGCATTTT. It codes for CAISDPAGNQPQHF.

The V call is TRBV5-1, the J call TRBJ2-7; 10 bases align to TRBD2. Germline CDR1 is SGHRS and CDR2 is YFSETQ. The CDR3 is 16 residues long. The J segment lost 2 bases and the V segment lost 0 bases, leaving 5 bases of the junction unmatched. The CDR3 DNA sequence: TGCGCCAGCAGCTTGGCCCCGGGACTAGCGCCCTACGAGCAGTACTTC. This codes for CASSLAPGLAPYEQYF.

V gene TRBV20-1 combines with J gene TRBJ2-5; 8 bases align to TRBD1. This CDR3 comprises 14 residues. Trimming took 6 bases from V and 1 from J; bases not matched to a gene: 7. Germline CDR1 and CDR2: DFQATT and SNEGSKA (reference sequence). In DNA form, the CDR3 reads TGCAGTGCACCTCGACAGGGGTCCCAAGAGACCCAGTACTTC. Amino acids: CSAPRQGSQETQYF.

The gene calls are TRBV7-9 and TRBJ2-1, with D perhaps TRBD1 or TRBD2 (6 bases each). Trimming removed 5 bases at V and 4 bases at J, with 15 bases between. The CDR3 is 15 residues long. Per germline, CDR1 SEHNR and CDR2 FQNEAQ (reference sequence). For the CDR3, the DNA is TGTGCCAGCAGCCCCCGGAGGGGGTCTTACAATGAGCAGTTCTTC. Translation gives CASSPRRGSYNEQFF.

This clonotype occurred once. The CDR3 here is CAIPAVQSDEQFF. The CDR3 bases are TGTGCCATCCCGGCGGTACAGTCTGATGAGCAGTTCTTC. The V and J genes are TRBV10-3 and TRBJ2-1; D gene uncertain. Trimming took 8 bases from V and 8 from J, leaving 16 bases between them. The germline gives CDR1 ENHRY, CDR2 SYGVKD. The CDR3 has 13 residues.

The CDR3 loop reads CASSHPGLAAFGPDTQYF. CDR3 DNA: TGTGCCAGCAGCCATCCGGGACTAGCGGCCTTTGGCCCAGATACGCAGTATTTT. The chain employs TRBV11-2 and TRBJ2-3, with 11 bases lining up with TRBD2. J lost 4 bases, V lost 5 bases, and 14 bases had no gene match. Germline V gives CDR1 SGHAT, CDR2 FQNNGV. This CDR3 is 18 amino acids long.

V usage is TRBV12-3 or TRBV12-4 and J usage is TRBJ2-7, with D unclear. This CDR3 comprises 16 residues. Trimming removed 6 bases at V and 4 bases at J, with 22 bases between. This CDR3 is CASSFSRGGTSYEQYF. In DNA, the CDR3 is TGTGCCAGCAGCTTCTCCCGCGGCGGCACCTCTTACGAGCAGTACTTC.

The chain recombines TRBV29-1 with TRBJ1-2, with D perhaps matching TRBD1 (5 bases). Trimming took off 1 base at V and 4 bases at J, with 10 bases between the two ends. Germline values: CDR1 SQVTM, CDR2 ANQGSEA. The CDR3 length is 13 residues. The CDR3 region is CSVEVYGGYGYTF. DNA for the CDR3: TGCAGCGTTGAAGTTTACGGGGGCTATGGCTACACCTTC.

This sequence joins TRBV20-1 and TRBJ2-5; TRBD1 might be the D (6 bases). The J call is in doubt because the DNA end fits TRBJ2-7 better. Germline values: CDR1 DFQATT, CDR2 SNEGSKA (reference sequence). The CDR3 contains 14 residues. This chain's CDR3 is CSARDPRGTYEQYF. The DNA of the CDR3 is TGCAGTGCTAGAGATCCCAGGGGAACTTACGAGCAGTACTTC.